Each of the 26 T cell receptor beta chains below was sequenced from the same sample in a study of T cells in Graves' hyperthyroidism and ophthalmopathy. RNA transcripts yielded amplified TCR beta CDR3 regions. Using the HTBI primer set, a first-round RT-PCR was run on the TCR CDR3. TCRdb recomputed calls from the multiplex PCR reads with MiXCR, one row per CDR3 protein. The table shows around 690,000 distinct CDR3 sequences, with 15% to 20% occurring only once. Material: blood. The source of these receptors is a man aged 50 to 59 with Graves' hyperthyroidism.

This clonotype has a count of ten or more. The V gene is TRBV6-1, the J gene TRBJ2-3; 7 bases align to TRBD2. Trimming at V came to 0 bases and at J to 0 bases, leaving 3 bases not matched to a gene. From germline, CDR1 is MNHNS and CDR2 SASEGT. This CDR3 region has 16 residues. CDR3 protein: CASSEAISGSTDTQYF. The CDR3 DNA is TGTGCCAGCAGTGAAGCGATTAGCGGGAGCACAGATACGCAGTATTTT.

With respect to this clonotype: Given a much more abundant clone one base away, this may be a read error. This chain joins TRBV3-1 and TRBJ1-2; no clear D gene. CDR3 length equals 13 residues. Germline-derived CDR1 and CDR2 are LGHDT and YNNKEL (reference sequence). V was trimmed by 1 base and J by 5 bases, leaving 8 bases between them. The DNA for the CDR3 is TGTGCCAGCAGCCAAGTCAGTCTTTATGGCTACACCTTC. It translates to CASSQVSLYGYTF.

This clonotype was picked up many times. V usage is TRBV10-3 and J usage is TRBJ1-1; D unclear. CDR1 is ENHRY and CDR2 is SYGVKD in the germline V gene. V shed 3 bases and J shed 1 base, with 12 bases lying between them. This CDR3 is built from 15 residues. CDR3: CAISDRSGANTEAFF. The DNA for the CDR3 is TGTGCCATCAGTGACCGGTCGGGAGCGAACACTGAAGCTTTCTTT.

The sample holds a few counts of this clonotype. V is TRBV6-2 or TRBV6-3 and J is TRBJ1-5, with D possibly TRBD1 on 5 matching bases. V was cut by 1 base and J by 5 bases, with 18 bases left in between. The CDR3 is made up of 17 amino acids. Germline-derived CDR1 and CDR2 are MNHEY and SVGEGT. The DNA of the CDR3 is TGTGCCAGCAGTTACTACCCTGGGGCAGGAAGGGATCAGCCCCAGCATTTT. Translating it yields CASSYYPGAGRDQPQHF.

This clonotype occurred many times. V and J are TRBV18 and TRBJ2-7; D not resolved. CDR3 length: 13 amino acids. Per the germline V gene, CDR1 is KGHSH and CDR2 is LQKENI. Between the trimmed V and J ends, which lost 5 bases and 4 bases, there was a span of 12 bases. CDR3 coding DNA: TGTGCCAGCTCATCCCTGGACGCGTACGAGCAGTACTTC. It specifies CASSSLDAYEQYF.

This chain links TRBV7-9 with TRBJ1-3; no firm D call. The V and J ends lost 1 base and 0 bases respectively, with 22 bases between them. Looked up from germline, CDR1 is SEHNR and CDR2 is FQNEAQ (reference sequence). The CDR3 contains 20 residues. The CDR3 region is CASSLGIGGIDFYSGNTIYF. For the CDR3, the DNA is TGTGCCAGCAGCTTAGGAATCGGCGGGATTGATTTTTACTCTGGAAACACCATATATTTT.

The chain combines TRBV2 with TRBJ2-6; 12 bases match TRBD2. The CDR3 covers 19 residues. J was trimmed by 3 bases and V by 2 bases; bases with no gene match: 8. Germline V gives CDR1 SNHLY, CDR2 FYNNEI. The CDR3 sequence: CASSETLTSGRYGANVLTF. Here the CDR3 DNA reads TGTGCCAGCAGTGAAACCCTGACTAGCGGGAGATATGGGGCCAACGTCCTGACTTTC.

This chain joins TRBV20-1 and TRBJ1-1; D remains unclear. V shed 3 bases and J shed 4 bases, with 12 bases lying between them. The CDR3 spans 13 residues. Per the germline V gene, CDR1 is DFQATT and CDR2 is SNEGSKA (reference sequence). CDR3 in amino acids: CSARGELGTEAFF. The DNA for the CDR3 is TGCAGTGCTAGGGGTGAGCTGGGCACTGAAGCTTTCTTT.

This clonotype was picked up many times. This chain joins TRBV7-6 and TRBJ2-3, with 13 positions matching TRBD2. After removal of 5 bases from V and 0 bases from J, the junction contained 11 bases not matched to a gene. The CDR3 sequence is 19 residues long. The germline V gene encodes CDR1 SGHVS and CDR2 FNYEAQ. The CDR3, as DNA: TGTGCCAGCAGCCCGACGGGACTAGCGGGACCGACTAGCACAGATACGCAGTATTTT. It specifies CASSPTGLAGPTSTDTQYF. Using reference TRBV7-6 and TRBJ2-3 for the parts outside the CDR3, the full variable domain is GAGVSQSPRYKVTKRGQDVALRCDPISGHVSLYWYRQALGQGPEFLTYFNYEAQQDKSGLPNDRFSAERPEGSISTLTIQRTEQRDSAMYRCASSPTGLAGPTSTDTQYFGPGTRLTVL.

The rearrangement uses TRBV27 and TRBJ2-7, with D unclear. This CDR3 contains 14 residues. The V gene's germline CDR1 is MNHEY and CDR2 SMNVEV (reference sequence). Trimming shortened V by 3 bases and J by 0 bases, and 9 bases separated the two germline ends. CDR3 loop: CASSFAAVSYEQYF. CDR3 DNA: TGTGCCAGCAGTTTTGCGGCGGTCTCCTACGAGCAGTACTTC.

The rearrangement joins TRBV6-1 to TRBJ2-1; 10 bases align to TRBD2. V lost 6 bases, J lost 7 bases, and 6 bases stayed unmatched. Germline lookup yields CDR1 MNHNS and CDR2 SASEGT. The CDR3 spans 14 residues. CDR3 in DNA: TGTGCCAGCAGACTAGCGGGATCACGTAATGAGCAGTTCTTC. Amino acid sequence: CASRLAGSRNEQFF.

CDR3 DNA: TGCAGCGTTGGTACGGGACAGGGGGACGGCTACACCTTC. Translated: CSVGTGQGDGYTF. The V call is TRBV29-1, the J call TRBJ1-2, with 11 bases lining up with TRBD1. This CDR3 comprises 13 residues. V trimming: 4 bases; J trimming: 8 bases; junction bases outside the gene matches: 6. The germline V gene has CDR1 SQVTM and CDR2 ANQGSEA.

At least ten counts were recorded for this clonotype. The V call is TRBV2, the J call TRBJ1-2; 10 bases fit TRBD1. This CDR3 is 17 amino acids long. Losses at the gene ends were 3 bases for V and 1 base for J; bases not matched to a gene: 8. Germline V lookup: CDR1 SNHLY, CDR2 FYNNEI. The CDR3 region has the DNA TGTGCCAGCAGTGACGAGGGGACAGGGGCATTTAACTATGGCTACACCTTC. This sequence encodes CASSDEGTGAFNYGYTF. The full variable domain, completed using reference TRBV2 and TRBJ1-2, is EPEVTQTPSHQVTQMGQEVILRCVPISNHLYFYWYRQILGQKVEFLVSFYNNEISEKSEIFDDQFSVERPDGSNFTLKIRSTKLEDSAMYFCASSDEGTGAFNYGYTFGSGTRLTVV.

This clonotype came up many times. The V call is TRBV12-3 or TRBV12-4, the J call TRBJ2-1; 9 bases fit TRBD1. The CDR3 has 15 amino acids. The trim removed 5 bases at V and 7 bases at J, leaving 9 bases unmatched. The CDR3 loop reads CASSLSGQGKNEQFF. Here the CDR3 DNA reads TGTGCCAGCAGTCTGTCGGGACAGGGTAAAAATGAGCAGTTCTTC.

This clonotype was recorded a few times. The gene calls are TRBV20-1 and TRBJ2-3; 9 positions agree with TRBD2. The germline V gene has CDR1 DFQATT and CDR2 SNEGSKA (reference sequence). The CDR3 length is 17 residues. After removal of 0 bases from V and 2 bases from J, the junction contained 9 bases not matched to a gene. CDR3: CSARDGEAGGHTDTQYF. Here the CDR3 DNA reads TGCAGTGCTAGAGATGGGGAGGCGGGGGGGCACACAGATACGCAGTATTTT.

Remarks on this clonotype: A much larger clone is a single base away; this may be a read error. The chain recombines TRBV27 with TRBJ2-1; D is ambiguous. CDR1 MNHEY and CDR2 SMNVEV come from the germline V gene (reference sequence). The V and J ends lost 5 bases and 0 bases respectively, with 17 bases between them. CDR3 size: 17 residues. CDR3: CASSPRPETYSYNEQFF. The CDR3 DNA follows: TGTGCCAGCAGTCCGAGACCCGAGACTTACTCCTACAATGAGCAGTTCTTC.

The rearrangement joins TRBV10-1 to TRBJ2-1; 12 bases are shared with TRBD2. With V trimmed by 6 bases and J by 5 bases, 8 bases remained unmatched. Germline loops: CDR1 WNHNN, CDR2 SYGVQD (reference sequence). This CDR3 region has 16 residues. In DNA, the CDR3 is TGCGCCAGCAGGGCCCCGGGACTAGCGGGTCACAATGAGCAGTTCTTC. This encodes CASRAPGLAGHNEQFF.

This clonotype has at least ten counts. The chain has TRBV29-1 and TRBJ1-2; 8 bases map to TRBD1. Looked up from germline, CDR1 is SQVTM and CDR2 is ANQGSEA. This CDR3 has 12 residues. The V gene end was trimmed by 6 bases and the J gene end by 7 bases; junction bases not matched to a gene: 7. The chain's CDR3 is CSVGQGDAGYTF. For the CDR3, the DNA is TGCAGCGTCGGACAGGGCGATGCTGGCTACACCTTC.

The CDR3 sequence is CASSSWEGLIDAFF. As DNA, the CDR3 is TGTGCCAGCAGTTCCTGGGAGGGCCTAATCGATGCTTTCTTT. This rearrangement joins TRBV27 to TRBJ1-1, with no clear D. The CDR3 has 14 amino acids. Trimming removed 4 bases at V and 11 bases at J, with 20 bases between. The germline V gene has CDR1 MNHEY and CDR2 SMNVEV (reference sequence).

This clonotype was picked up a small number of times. The CDR3 coding sequence is TGTGCCAGCAGCTTTTGGGGGACAGTAATTCGGCCCCTCCACTTT. Protein product: CASSFWGTVIRPLHF. This chain joins TRBV5-6 and TRBJ1-6; 7 nucleotides line up with TRBD1. The V gene's germline CDR1 is SGHDT and CDR2 YYEEEE. Losses at the gene ends were 2 bases for V and 13 bases for J; bases not matched to a gene: 12. CDR3 length: 15 amino acids.

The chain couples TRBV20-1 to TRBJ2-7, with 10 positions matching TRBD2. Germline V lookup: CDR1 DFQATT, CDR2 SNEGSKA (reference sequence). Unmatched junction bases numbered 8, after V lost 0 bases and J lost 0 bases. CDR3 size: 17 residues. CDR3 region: CSARDYLAGAISYEQYF. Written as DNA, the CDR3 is TGCAGTGCTAGAGATTACCTAGCGGGAGCCATCTCCTACGAGCAGTACTTC.

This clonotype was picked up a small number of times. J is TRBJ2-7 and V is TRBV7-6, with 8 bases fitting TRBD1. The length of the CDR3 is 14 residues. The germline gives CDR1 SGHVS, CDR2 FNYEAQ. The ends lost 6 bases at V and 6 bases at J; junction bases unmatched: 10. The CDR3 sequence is CASSRRDRLREQYF. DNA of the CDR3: TGTGCCAGCAGTCGCAGGGACAGGTTGCGCGAGCAGTACTTC.

The CDR3 protein is CASRTSESGTGELFF. CDR3 bases: TGTGCCAGCAGAACCAGCGAGAGCGGCACCGGGGAGCTGTTTTTT. The chain joins TRBV3-1 to TRBJ2-2; tentative D call: TRBD2 (5 bases). The CDR3 totals 15 residues. Trimming shortened V by 6 bases and J by 4 bases, and 15 bases separated the two germline ends. Per germline, CDR1 LGHDT and CDR2 YNNKEL (reference sequence).

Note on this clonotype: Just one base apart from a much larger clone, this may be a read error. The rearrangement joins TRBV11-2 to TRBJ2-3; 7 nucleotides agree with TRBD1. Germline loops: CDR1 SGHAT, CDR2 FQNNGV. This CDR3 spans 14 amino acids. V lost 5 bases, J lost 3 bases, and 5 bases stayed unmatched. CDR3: CASSTGVWTDTQYF. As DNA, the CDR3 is TGTGCCAGCAGCACAGGGGTTTGGACAGATACGCAGTATTTT.

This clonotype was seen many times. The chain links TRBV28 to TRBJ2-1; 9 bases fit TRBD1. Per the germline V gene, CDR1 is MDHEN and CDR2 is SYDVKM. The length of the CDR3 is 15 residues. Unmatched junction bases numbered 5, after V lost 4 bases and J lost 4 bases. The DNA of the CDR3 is TGTGCCAGCAGTTCGGGACAGGGAGGGTACAATGAGCAGTTCTTC. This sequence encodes CASSSGQGGYNEQFF.

The CDR3 bases are TGTGCCAGCAGTTCCGGGACAGGGGGCTACACAGATACGCAGTATTTT. Translated: CASSSGTGGYTDTQYF. The chain combines TRBV27 with TRBJ2-3, with 12 bases identical to TRBD1. The CDR3 is made up of 16 amino acids. The germline gives CDR1 MNHEY, CDR2 SMNVEV (reference sequence). V lost 4 bases and J lost 2; bases outside the gene matches: 4.